This TCR beta chain originates from a study of breast tumors, draining lymph nodes, adjacent tissues. MiXCR, run by TCRdb on the multiplex PCR reads, gives a single entry per CDR3 protein. The sample has some 130,000 distinct CDR3 sequences, about 20% seen once. CDR3 length: 16 amino acids. The V gene's germline CDR1 is GTSNPN and CDR2 SVGIG (reference sequence). The junction had 12 bases not matched to a gene; V was cut back by 5 bases and J by 1 base. Breast cancer patients provided tissue from their axillary draining lymph nodes. The chain links TRBV30 to TRBJ2-3; 7 bases agree with TRBD2. This sequence was found in a female donor with breast cancer. Some clones in this sample may be carry-over from other donors' samples. The sequenced sample was axillary lymph node tissue. CDR3 bases: TGTGCCTGGGGAGGGCCCCCCACTAGCGGCACAGATACGCAGTATTTT. It yields the protein CAWGGPPTSGTDTQYF.